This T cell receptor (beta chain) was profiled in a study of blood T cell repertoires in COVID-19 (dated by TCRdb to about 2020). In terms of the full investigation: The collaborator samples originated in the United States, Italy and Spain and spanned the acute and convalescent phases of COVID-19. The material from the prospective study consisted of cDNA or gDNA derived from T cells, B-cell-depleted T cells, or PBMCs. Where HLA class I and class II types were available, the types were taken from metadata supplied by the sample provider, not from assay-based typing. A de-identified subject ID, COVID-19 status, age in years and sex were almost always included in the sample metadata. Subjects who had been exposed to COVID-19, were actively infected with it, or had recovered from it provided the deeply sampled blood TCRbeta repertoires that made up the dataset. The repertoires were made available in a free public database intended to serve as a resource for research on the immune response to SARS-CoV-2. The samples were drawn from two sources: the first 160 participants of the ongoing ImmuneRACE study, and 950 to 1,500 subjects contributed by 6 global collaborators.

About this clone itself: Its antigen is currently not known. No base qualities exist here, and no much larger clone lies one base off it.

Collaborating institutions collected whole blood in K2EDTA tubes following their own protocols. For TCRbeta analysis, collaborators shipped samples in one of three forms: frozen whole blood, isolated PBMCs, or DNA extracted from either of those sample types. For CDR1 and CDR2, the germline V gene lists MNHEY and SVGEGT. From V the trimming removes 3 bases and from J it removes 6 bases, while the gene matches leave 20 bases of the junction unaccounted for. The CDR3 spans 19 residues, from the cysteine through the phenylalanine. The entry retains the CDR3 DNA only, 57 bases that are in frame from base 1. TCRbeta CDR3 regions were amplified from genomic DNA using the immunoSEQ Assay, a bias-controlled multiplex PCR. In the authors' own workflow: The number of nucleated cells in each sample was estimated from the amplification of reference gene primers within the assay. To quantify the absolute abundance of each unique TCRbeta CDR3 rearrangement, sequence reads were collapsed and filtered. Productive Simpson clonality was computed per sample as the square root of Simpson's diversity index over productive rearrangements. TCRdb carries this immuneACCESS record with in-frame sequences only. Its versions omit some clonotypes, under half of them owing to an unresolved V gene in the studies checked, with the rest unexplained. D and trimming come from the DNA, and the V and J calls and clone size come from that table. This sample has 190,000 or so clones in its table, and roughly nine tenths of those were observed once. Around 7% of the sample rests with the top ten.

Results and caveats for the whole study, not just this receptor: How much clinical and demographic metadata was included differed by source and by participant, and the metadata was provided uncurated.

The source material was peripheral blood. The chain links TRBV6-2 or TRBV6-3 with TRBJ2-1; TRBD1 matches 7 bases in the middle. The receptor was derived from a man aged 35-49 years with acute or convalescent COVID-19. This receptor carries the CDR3 CASSYQTGWNRDAINEQFF. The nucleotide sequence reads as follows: TGTGCCAGCAGTTATCAGACAGGGTGGAATCGGGATGCAATCAATGAGCAGTTCTTC.